This record covers a single TCR beta chain. Its antigen remains unidentified. Base qualities are not recorded, but no much larger clone differs from it by a single base. To demonstrate the VDJtools post-analysis software, TCR beta repertoires were profiled from the peripheral blood of about 14 young patients with multiple sclerosis. Multiple sclerosis patients were children and adolescents aged about 6 to 17 years. The CDR3 contains 16 residues, cysteine and phenylalanine counted. The sequence is cut down to CDR3 DNA, 48 bases in frame from base 1. The CDR1 and CDR2 encoded by the germline V gene are SGHRS and YFSETQ. V is cut by 0 bases and J by 4 bases, and the space between the germline ends is 16 bases. This record belongs to a study of post-analysis software for immune sequencing data (dated by TCRdb to the mid-2010s). Study-wide context: Disease courses on record covered relapsing-remitting, secondary progressive and progressive-relapsing multiple sclerosis, though some patients had no subtype annotation. Patient repertoires were compared against around twelve previously published healthy control repertoires from donors aged roughly 6 to 26 years. A subset of samples was prepared in parallel using single-end sample barcoding, then pooled and co-amplified after Illumina adapter ligation. Summary of the overall study and its limitations: Strong co-clustering of samples prepared in the same batch was shown by direct clustering with F measure, prompting a batch-effect correction. The multiple sclerosis patient group was slightly younger than the control group. Normalized Chao1 diversity was significantly lower in multiple sclerosis patients than controls, suggesting substantial peripheral T-cell clonal expansion. Significantly higher frequencies in patients than in controls were found for several TRBV segments, including TRBV5-6, TRBV5-1 and TRBV20-1.

Receptors were amplified or captured by PCR. Sequenced using an Illumina HiSeq 2500. To reduce PCR and sequencing biases, unique molecular identifiers were incorporated into the TCR beta cDNA libraries. Some 500,000 cDNA molecules were obtained for every 1 to 10 million input T cells, so each molecule roughly corresponded to one T cell. Patient libraries were prepared and sequenced with the same protocol used for the earlier healthy control dataset. Samples belonging to the same batch were prepared together, multiplexed and sequenced on a shared HiSeq lane. The study's processing was this. MIGEC was used to process the raw barcoded reads, and molecular identifier groups with only a single read were discarded before consensus assembly and CDR3 extraction. VDJtools was used for post-analysis of the clonotype tables, and diversity was normalized by down-sampling every dataset to the size of the smallest sample. Repertoire overlap clustering matched CDR3 amino acid but not nucleotide sequences to correct batch-related cross-sample contamination. The public reads were reanalyzed by TCRdb: fastp trimming at Q25, MiXCR alignment, in-frame beta chains only. Rows matching on CDR3 protein sequence are summarized as one entry with the most common DNA and genes. The V and J calls and clone size are TCRdb's, not the authors'. A total of about 540,000 distinct CDR3 sequences appear in this sample, 34% of them only once. The ten largest clones take up 5% to 6% of the sample.

This receptor was identified in a girl under 18 with multiple sclerosis. Sequencing was done on a sample of blood. Rearrangement joined TRBV5-1 to TRBJ1-1, with TRBD1 as a weak D call on 5 bases. The nucleotides read TGCGCCAGCAGCTTGGACGGGGCCGACCAAAGCACTGAAGCTTTCTTT. Its coded protein is CASSLDGADQSTEAFF.